The rows below give T cell receptor beta chains drawn from one sample of a study of molecular identifiers for immune sequencing clone quantification. MiXCR, applied by TCRdb to the PCR reads, yields one record per CDR3 protein. The sample records just under 650,000 distinct CDR3 sequences, less than 20% being singletons. Specimen: naive CD8+ T cells from blood, with Jurkat cell RNA spiked in. The receptor set was obtained from a human donor in good health. Some libraries in this study had Jurkat cell RNA spiked in. Both conserved end residues are part of each CDR3. D genes are given only for firm matches. Clone size, where shown, is once, few, many, or a class for clones that have expanded.

V	J	size	D	DNA	CDR3
TRBV28	TRBJ1-5	many	TRBD1	TGTGCCAGCAGTTCCGGACAGGGAGATCAGCCCCAGCATTTT	CASSSGQGDQPQHF
TRBV2	TRBJ1-4	many	-	TGTGCCAGCAGATCCGAGGGGGGGGAAAAACTGTTTTTT	CASRSEGGEKLFF
TRBV16	TRBJ1-4	many	-	TGTGCCAGCAGCCAACTCCCCACCGGGGGTGAAAAACTGTTTTTT	CASSQLPTGGEKLFF
TRBV12-3/TRBV12-4	TRBJ2-5	few	TRBD2	TGTGCCAGCAGTTTAGCCTCAATACTAGCGGGGGGTCAAGAGACCCAGTACTTC	CASSLASILAGGQETQYF
TRBV28	TRBJ1-1	many	TRBD1	TGTGCCAGCAGTTCTCCAAGCGGAGGGGGCGGCCACCGGGCCACTGAAGCTTTCTTT	CASSSPSGGGGHRATEAFF
TRBV12-3/TRBV12-4	TRBJ2-3	few	-	TGTGCCAGCGCCTCGGCCGGATGGGGCACAGATACGCAGTATTTT	CASASAGWGTDTQYF
TRBV20-1	TRBJ1-5	many	-	TGCAGTGCTAGATCCACAACTTCTAGCAATCAGCCCCAGCATTTT	CSARSTTSSNQPQHF
TRBV20-1	TRBJ2-3	few	TRBD2	TGCAGTGCCGAGCGGGAGGGGAGAAATACAGATACGCAGTATTTT	CSAEREGRNTDTQYF
TRBV19	TRBJ1-4	many	-	TGTGCCAGTCAAGACAGTCTACACTACGAAAAACTGTTTTTT	CASQDSLHYEKLFF
TRBV30	TRBJ2-1	few	-	TGTGCCTGGAGTGGAGGGGCTAGCTCCTACAATGAGCAGTTCTTC	CAWSGGASSYNEQFF
TRBV29-1	TRBJ2-7	many	TRBD2	TGCAGCGTCGCAGGGACTAGCGGAACCTACGAGCAGTACTTC	CSVAGTSGTYEQYF
TRBV4-3	TRBJ2-7	-	-	TGCGCCAGCAGCCAAGATTGGGGGGGCGGGAGAGCAAGGTACGAGCAGTACTTC	CASSQDWGGGRARYEQYF
TRBV12-3/TRBV12-4	TRBJ2-7	-	-	TGTGCCAGCAGTTTAGCGCTAAGGGGCTACGAGCAGTACTTC	CASSLALRGYEQYF
TRBV4-3	TRBJ2-7	-	-	TGCGCCAGCAGCCAAGAAGGGACGGGGAGCTACGGGCAGTACTTC	CASSQEGTGSYGQYF
TRBV6-1	TRBJ1-6	-	TRBD1	TGTGCCAGCAGTGAGGGGGACAGGGATAATTCACCCCTCCACTTT	CASSEGDRDNSPLHF
TRBV27	TRBJ1-4	-	-	TGTGCCAGCACAGGGGCTGGTAATGAAAAACTGTTTTTT	CASTGAGNEKLFF
TRBV25-1	TRBJ2-3	many	TRBD2	TGTGCCAGCAGTACGGCGGGGGGTGCCACAGATACGCAGTATTTT	CASSTAGGATDTQYF
TRBV12-3/TRBV12-4	TRBJ2-1	few	TRBD2	TGTGCCAGCAGCGCCGGGACTAGCCACGCGGGGCAGTTCTTC	CASSAGTSHAGQFF
TRBV7-9	TRBJ2-1	-	TRBD1	TGTGCCAGCAGCTTACCCCAGAGGGGCAGGGGGTCCTACAATGAGCAGTTCTTC	CASSLPQRGRGSYNEQFF
TRBV29-1	TRBJ2-1	-	-	TGCAGCGTAGAAGGAGGGCTTCTCAGCTCCTACGATGAGCAGTTCTTC	CSVEGGLLSSYDEQFF
TRBV11-2	TRBJ2-5	-	TRBD2	TGTGCCAGCAGCTTAAGCGGGAGGGTGCAAGAGACCCAGTACTTC	CASSLSGRVQETQYF
TRBV19	TRBJ1-1	many	-	TGTGCCAGTAGTATTGGGACACCCCACACTGAAGCTTTCTTT	CASSIGTPHTEAFF
TRBV27	TRBJ2-7	many	TRBD2	TGTGCCAGCAGTCCTCTAGCGGGGGGGGGCCACGAGCAGTACTTC	CASSPLAGGGHEQYF
TRBV30	TRBJ1-1	many	TRBD1	TGTGCCTGGAACTTACCGGGACAGTGGCCTGAAGCTTTCTTT	CAWNLPGQWPEAFF
TRBV7-8	TRBJ1-3	many	TRBD1	TGTGCCAGCAGCTTAGGCGGGGGACAGGGGTTCCTCTCTGGAAACACCATATATTTT	CASSLGGGQGFLSGNTIYF
TRBV29-1	TRBJ1-2	many	TRBD1	TGCAGCGTTGACCCCGGGACAGAAGATGGCTACACCTTC	CSVDPGTEDGYTF
TRBV5-1	TRBJ2-1	many	-	TGCGCCAGCAGCGGTTGGGGGTTGGATGAGCAGTTCTTC	CASSGWGLDEQFF
TRBV6-1	TRBJ2-2	many	-	TGTGCCAGCAATACAGGGTCGTACACCGGGGAGCTGTTTTTT	CASNTGSYTGELFF
TRBV7-9	TRBJ2-1	few	TRBD1	TGTGCCAGCAGCTCCGAGGACAGGGGCAATGAGCAGTTCTTC	CASSSEDRGNEQFF
TRBV20-1	TRBJ1-1	many	-	TGCAGTGCTAGTCCCTATCGGAGGACAGTGAACACTGAAGCTTTCTTT	CSASPYRRTVNTEAFF
TRBV20-1	TRBJ1-1	many	TRBD1	TGCAGTGCTAGGGAGGACAGGTCCCCCACTGAAGCTTTCTTT	CSAREDRSPTEAFF
TRBV6-6	TRBJ2-3	many	TRBD2	TGTGCCAGCAGTTCAGGAGCGGGACCCACAGATACGCAGTATTTT	CASSSGAGPTDTQYF
TRBV4-2	TRBJ1-6	many	-	TGTGCCAGCAAACAGGAGGGGCCTTTTTCACCCCTCCACTTT	CASKQEGPFSPLHF
TRBV15	TRBJ1-5	many	-	TGTGCCACCAGCTACTCCAGGGATCAGCCCCAGCATTTT	CATSYSRDQPQHF
TRBV2	TRBJ1-1	many	-	TGTGCCAGCAGTGATCAGTGGGCCAGCGGGAACACTGAAGCTTTCTTT	CASSDQWASGNTEAFF
TRBV4-3	TRBJ1-1	many	-	TGCGCCAGCAGCCATGGGGGGCTGGGCGCTTTCTTT	CASSHGGLGAFF
TRBV2	TRBJ2-1	many	TRBD2	TGTGCCAGCAGTGAAGCGGTACTAGCGGTATTCGGTGAGCAGTTCTTC	CASSEAVLAVFGEQFF
TRBV6-2/TRBV6-3	TRBJ2-5	-	-	TGTGCCAACAGTAGCCAAGAGACCCAGTACTTC	CANSSQETQYF
TRBV19	TRBJ1-5	-	-	TGTGCCAGTAGTCCAGAACAGGGCTATAGCAATCAGCCCCAGCATTTT	CASSPEQGYSNQPQHF
TRBV12-3/TRBV12-4	TRBJ2-2	many	TRBD1	TGTGCCAGCAGTTCCGGGACAGCCGGGGAGCTGTTTTTT	CASSSGTAGELFF
TRBV4-3	TRBJ1-4	many	-	TGCGCCAGCAGCCTTAGGCTGCAGAGACCTAATGAAAAACTGTTTTTT	CASSLRLQRPNEKLFF
TRBV11-3	TRBJ2-1	few	-	TGTGCCAGCAGCTCCCAGTATGTGGCCCCCTACAATGAGCAGTTCTTC	CASSSQYVAPYNEQFF
TRBV12-5	TRBJ2-1	many	-	TGTGCTAGTGGTTTTTCGGGCAATGAGCAGTTCTTC	CASGFSGNEQFF
TRBV18	TRBJ2-1	-	-	TGTGCCGGCTCATCAGGACCCGATGAGCAGTTCTTC	CAGSSGPDEQFF
TRBV7-6	TRBJ2-2	-	TRBD2	TGTGCCAGCAGCTTAGGTCCGGGGGGCACCGGGGAGCTGTTTTTT	CASSLGPGGTGELFF
TRBV11-2	TRBJ1-1	many	-	TGTGCCAGCAGCTTACAGCATGAAGCTTTCTTT	CASSLQHEAFF
TRBV27	TRBJ1-6	-	-	TGTGCCAGCAGTTTTAGAGGGAATTCACCCCTCCGCTTT	CASSFRGNSPLRF
TRBV20-1	TRBJ2-1	-	TRBD2	TGCAGTGCGGGACTAGCGGCCTACAATGAGCAGTTCTTC	CSAGLAAYNEQFF
TRBV20-1	TRBJ1-4	many	-	TGCAGTGCTAGAGCCGTAGGGATTCTGGGTGAAAAACTGTTTTTT	CSARAVGILGEKLFF
TRBV7-9	TRBJ2-7	many	-	TGTGCCAGCAGTCACACAGGGCCCTCCTACGAGCAGTACTTC	CASSHTGPSYEQYF
TRBV6-5	TRBJ2-7	many	-	TGTGCCAGCAGTTACGGACAGTCCTACGAGCAGTACTTC	CASSYGQSYEQYF
TRBV7-9	TRBJ1-4	many	-	TGTGCCAGCAGTCGTTCGGTGGACGCTGTCTCGGAAAAACTGTTTTTT	CASSRSVDAVSEKLFF
TRBV2	TRBJ1-2	many	-	TGTGCCAGCAGTGGCACAGGGTCTAACTATGGCTACACCTTC	CASSGTGSNYGYTF
TRBV20-1	TRBJ2-3	-	-	TGCAGTGCCCAACAACTTCCAAGTACAGATACGCAGTATTTT	CSAQQLPSTDTQYF
TRBV2	TRBJ2-5	few	TRBD2	TGTGCCAGCAGTGATGTAGGTCTAGCGGGAGAAGAGACCCAGTACTTC	CASSDVGLAGEETQYF